This TCR beta chain was sequenced in a study of control samples from healthy donors and cancer patients. Profiled with immunoSEQ multiplex PCR; TCRdb holds only in-frame clones, not every one. The sample holds 100,000 or so clones; approximately 89% are singletons and the top ten take approximately 1%. Trimming left V 1 base short and J 3 bases short, with 13 bases between. Germline CDR1 KGHDR, CDR2 SFDVKD. There are 16 residues in the CDR3. A single count supports this clone. The sample was blood. The genes are TRBV24-1 and TRBJ2-3, with a tentative D call TRBD2 (6 bases). The clonotype comes from a woman between 25 and 40 years old in good health. The chain's CDR3 is CATSDLRFGGTDTQYF. The CDR3 DNA reads as TGTGCCACCAGTGATTTAAGGTTTGGGGGGACAGATACGCAGTATTTT.